The source of this TCR beta chain is a study of Ad26.COV2.S vaccination and SARS-CoV-2 variants. The wider study: Enrollment placed the donor in the COV1001 Ad26.COV2.S trial arm. Once or twice, 56 days apart, Ad26.COV2.S was delivered intramuscularly.

Noted treatment: around 19 received Ad26.COV2.S at low or high dose, single or two shots; a few received placebo; per-sample allocation not given. The samples were gathered on day 63 after the first injection of vaccine or placebo. Spike of the Wuhan-strain SARS-CoV-2 was expressed by an Ad26 vector, which formed the vaccine. The repertoire was sequenced with immunoSEQ multiplex PCR; TCRdb's copy has only in-frame clones and lacks some. The repertoire consists of 300,000 to 400,000 clones, with roughly 91% occurring once and the leading ten covering approximately 3.6%. Trimming stripped 1 base from V and 4 bases from J, with 10 bases between. The CDR3 is 15 amino acids.

The clonotype comes from a person between 18 and 59 years old who received the Ad26.COV2.S COVID-19 vaccine or a placebo. The chain links TRBV23-1 to TRBJ1-4; D unclear. TRBV23-1 is sorted into the ORF group, with uncertain function. The sample here was peripheral blood, taken in a trial of Ad26.COV2.S vaccine versus placebo. CDR3 sequence: CASSQWPTDNEKLFF. DNA of the CDR3: TGCGCCAGCAGTCAATGGCCGACGGATAATGAAAAACTGTTTTTT.